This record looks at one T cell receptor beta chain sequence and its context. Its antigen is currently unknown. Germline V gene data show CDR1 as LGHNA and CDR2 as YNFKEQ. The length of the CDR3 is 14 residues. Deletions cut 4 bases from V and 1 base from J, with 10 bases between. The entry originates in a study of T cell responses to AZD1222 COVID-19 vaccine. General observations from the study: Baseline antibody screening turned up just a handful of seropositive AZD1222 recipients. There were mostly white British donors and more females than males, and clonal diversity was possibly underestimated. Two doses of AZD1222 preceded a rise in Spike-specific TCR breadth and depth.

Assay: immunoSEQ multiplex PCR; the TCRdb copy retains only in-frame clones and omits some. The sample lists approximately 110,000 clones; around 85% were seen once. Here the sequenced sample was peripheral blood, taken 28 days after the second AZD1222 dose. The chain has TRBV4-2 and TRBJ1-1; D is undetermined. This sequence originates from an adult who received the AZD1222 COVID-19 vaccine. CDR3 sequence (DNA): TGTGCCAGCAGCCGGCCAACAGAGAACACTGAAGCTTTCTTT. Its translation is CASSRPTENTEAFF.